This is a list of T cell receptor beta chains from one sample in a study of blood T cell repertoires in COVID-19. TCRdb's copy holds only in-frame clones and misses some; the assay was immunoSEQ multiplex PCR. The repertoire holds around 300,000 clones, with about nine tenths as singletons. Sequencing was performed on peripheral blood. These receptors all stem from a woman younger than 45 with COVID-19, enrolled during active disease. The CDR3 runs from the conserved cysteine through the conserved F or W. D genes are given only for firm matches. Size is stated for part of the rows, as once, few or many counts, or as a class when the clone is expanded.

TRBJ1-4,.,.,TRBV27,TGTGCCACCCCGCGACTCTCAACTAATGAAAAACTGTTTTTT,CATPRLSTNEKLFF
TRBJ2-1,.,.,TRBV5-5,TGTGCCAGCAGGGATGAGCGAACCTCCTACAATGAGCAGTTCTTC,CASRDERTSYNEQFF
TRBJ1-1,.,TRBD1,TRBV5-1,TGCGCCAGCCGGTCCCGGACAGGGGGGAACACTGAAGCTTTCTTT,CASRSRTGGNTEAFF
TRBJ2-7,.,TRBD1,TRBV18,TGTGCCAGCTCATCATACCGAGTGACAGGGGGCCCCTACGAGCAGTACTTC,CASSSYRVTGGPYEQYF
TRBJ1-3,.,.,TRBV5-6,TGTGCCAGCAGCTTTTATTCAGGGTCGGGAAACACCATATATTTT,CASSFYSGSGNTIYF
TRBJ1-3,.,.,TRBV18,TGTGCCAGCTCACCACCGGGCAGATCGGGAAACACCATATATTTT,CASSPPGRSGNTIYF
TRBJ2-7,.,.,TRBV12-1,.,CASSSPWGSGSF
TRBJ2-1,once,.,TRBV21-1,TGTGCCAGCAGCTCCTATTACAATGAGCAGTTCTTC,CASSSYYNEQFF
TRBJ1-2,.,.,TRBV29-1,TGCAGCGTTGAAGCGGGGTCCTATGGCTACACCTTC,CSVEAGSYGYTF
TRBJ1-1,.,.,TRBV13,TGTGCCAGCAGCTTAGGCAGGGTTGCAGCTTTCTTT,CASSLGRVAAFF
TRBJ2-7,.,TRBD2,TRBV6-2/TRBV6-3,TGTGCCAGCAGCGGCGCGGGAGAGACGCGGGAGCAGTACTTC,CASSGAGETREQYF
TRBJ1-3,.,TRBD1,TRBV11-2,TGTGCCAGCAGCATAAGACAGGGGCCTTTCTCTGGAAACACCATATATTTT,CASSIRQGPFSGNTIYF
TRBJ1-1,.,TRBD1,TRBV6-5,TGTGCCAGCATTCAACTGGACAGGGCCACTGAAGCTTTCTTT,CASIQLDRATEAFF
TRBJ2-3,once,.,TRBV5-1,TGCGCCAGCAGCTTAGGAGGAAGGAGCGGTGATACGCAGTATTTT,CASSLGGRSGDTQYF
TRBJ2-2,once,.,TRBV5-6,TGTGCCAGCAGCTTGCGGAGGGTCAGGAACACCGGGGAGCTGTTTTTT,CASSLRRVRNTGELFF
TRBJ2-3,.,TRBD2,TRBV5-1,TGCGCCAGCAGCTTGGTTTCTAGCGGGAGTAAAGATACGCAGTATTTT,CASSLVSSGSKDTQYF
TRBJ1-6,.,.,TRBV5-6,TGTGCCAGCAGCTTGGTCGCCGGTGGGGCGGATAATTCACCCCTCCACTTT,CASSLVAGGADNSPLHF
TRBJ1-4,.,.,TRBV5-4,TGTGCCAGCAGCTCCGGACAGTTTAATGAAAAACTGTTTTTT,CASSSGQFNEKLFF